These 20 T cell receptor beta chains originate from one sample sequenced in a study of blood T cell repertoires in COVID-19. Method: immunoSEQ multiplex PCR; TCRdb's copy keeps in-frame clones and lacks some. The sample holds roughly 150,000 clones, about 86% seen once. Sequencing used peripheral blood. The receptors originated from a woman aged 70 to 79 with acute or convalescent COVID-19.

The chain links TRBV18 to TRBJ2-7, with D possibly TRBD1 on 5 matching bases. The CDR3 is made up of 13 amino acids. V was pared by 5 bases and J by 1 base, with 9 bases between. Per germline, CDR1 KGHSH and CDR2 LQKENI. As DNA, the CDR3 is TGTGCCAGCTCATCGCGACAGTCCTACGAGCAGTACTTC. Amino acid sequence: CASSSRQSYEQYF.

The gene calls are TRBV24-1 and TRBJ1-4, with D possibly being TRBD1 (5 bases). Germline CDR1 is KGHDR and CDR2 is SFDVKD. V gave up 5 bases and J gave up 0 bases, with 9 bases separating them. The CDR3 runs 15 residues. The CDR3 DNA follows: TGTGCCACCAGTGCCCCGGGGGCAACTAATGAAAAACTGTTTTTT. This translates into CATSAPGATNEKLFF.

The rearrangement joins TRBV27 to TRBJ1-4; TRBD1 might be the D (5 bases). V was cut by 5 bases and J by 4 bases, with 20 bases left in between. The CDR3 contains 17 residues. Germline CDR1 reads MNHEY; CDR2 reads SMNVEV (reference sequence). The CDR3 coding sequence is TGTGCCAGCAGTGCTAGACAGATCAACCTTATTAATGAAAAACTGTTTTTT. Protein sequence: CASSARQINLINEKLFF.

The chain employs TRBV5-1 and TRBJ2-7; TRBD2 might be the D (6 bases). Trimming shortened V by 4 bases and J by 3 bases, and 14 bases separated the two germline ends. Per germline, CDR1 SGHRS and CDR2 YFSETQ. CDR3 length: 14 residues. CDR3 sequence: CASSRSGGNYEQYF. The CDR3 DNA follows: TGCGCCAGCAGCCGCTCTGGGGGGAACTACGAGCAGTACTTC.

The chain joins TRBV27 to TRBJ2-3, with 7 bases matching TRBD1. This CDR3 spans 18 amino acids. Germline V gene sequence: CDR1 MNHEY, CDR2 SMNVEV (reference sequence). V lost 6 bases, J lost 2 bases, and 17 bases stayed unmatched. CDR3 sequence (DNA): TGTGCCAGCAGCCCCTCCCCCCCGACAGGGACCCTCACAGATACGCAGTATTTT. It is translated as CASSPSPPTGTLTDTQYF.

The chain uses TRBV7-6 and TRBJ2-5, with 7 positions matching TRBD2. After removal of 1 base from V and 5 bases from J, the junction contained 7 bases not matched to a gene. The germline CDR1 and CDR2 sequences are SGHVS and FNYEAQ. There are 15 residues in the CDR3. The CDR3, as DNA: TGTGCCAGCAGCTTAGGGGGGACTATTACGGAGACCCAGTACTTC. Residues: CASSLGGTITETQYF.

This clone was picked up one time. The chain carries TRBV6-5 and TRBJ1-2, with D perhaps matching TRBD1 (5 bases). Trimming shortened V by 6 bases and J by 0 bases, and 14 bases separated the two germline ends. There are 15 residues in the CDR3. Germline values: CDR1 MNHEY, CDR2 SVGAGI. CDR3 in amino acids: CASSLRRGANYGYTF. The CDR3 DNA is TGTGCCAGCAGCTTGAGGAGGGGAGCTAACTATGGCTACACCTTC.

The V gene is TRBV7-8, the J gene TRBJ2-7; a weak D match, TRBD1 (5 bases). The V end lost 3 bases, the J end lost 1 base, and 10 bases lay between the germline ends. Germline V lookup: CDR1 SGHVS, CDR2 FQNEAQ. The CDR3 has 14 residues. CDR3 nucleotides: TGTGCCAGCAGCTTCACGACAGAATCCTACGAGCAGTACTTC. It is translated as CASSFTTESYEQYF.

The sample holds one count of this clone. V usage is TRBV28 and J usage is TRBJ1-4; 8 bases map to TRBD1. Germline values: CDR1 MDHEN, CDR2 SYDVKM. V lost 6 bases to trimming and J lost 5 bases; unmatched junction nucleotides: 5. The CDR3 loop spans 14 amino acids. The CDR3 loop reads CASSQWTGNEKLFF. CDR3 bases: TGTGCCAGCAGCCAGTGGACAGGGAATGAAAAACTGTTTTTT.

This chain uses TRBV6-5 with TRBJ2-7, with 10 bases that match TRBD1. The junction had 9 bases not matched to a gene; V was cut back by 6 bases and J by 4 bases. The germline V gene encodes CDR1 MNHEY and CDR2 SVGAGI. The CDR3 runs 15 residues. DNA of the CDR3: TGTGCCAGCAGGGGCCTGGGACAGGGGACGTACGAGCAGTACTTC. Protein product: CASRGLGQGTYEQYF.

This clone was counted a single time. V usage is TRBV19 and J usage is TRBJ1-5; TRBD1 might be the D (5 bases). V was cut by 6 bases and J by 4 bases, with 16 bases left in between. This CDR3 is 15 amino acids long. CDR1 and CDR2 from the germline V gene are LNHDA and SQIVND (reference sequence). As DNA, the CDR3 is TGTGCCAGTAGGGGGCAGGAGCTACCTAATCAGCCCCAGCATTTT. As protein: CASRGQELPNQPQHF.

V is TRBV6-5 and J is TRBJ2-7; 9 bases align to TRBD1. The V and J ends lost 8 bases and 4 bases, in that order; junction bases with no gene match: 12. CDR3 length: 15 amino acids. From germline, CDR1 is MNHEY and CDR2 SVGAGI. The CDR3 nucleotides are TGTGCCAGCGTTCAACCGGGACAGGGTCCTTACGAGCAGTACTTC. Translation: CASVQPGQGPYEQYF.

The chain recombines TRBV3-1 (or the pseudogene TRBV3-2) with TRBJ1-4; 7 bases match TRBD1. The CDR3 has 14 residues. The ends lost 2 bases at V and 8 bases at J; junction bases unmatched: 5. The germline gives CDR1 LGHDT, CDR2 YNNKEL (reference sequence). CDR3 DNA sequence: TGTGCCAGCAGCCAAAACAGGGGTGGGGAAAAACTGTTTTTT. It yields the protein CASSQNRGGEKLFF.

This chain joins TRBV6-1 and TRBJ1-5; D is ambiguous. CDR3 length equals 16 residues. The germline gives CDR1 MNHNS, CDR2 SASEGT. Trimming took 0 bases from V and 1 from J, leaving 10 bases between them. Here the CDR3 reads CASSEAWQKSNQPQHF. The CDR3, as DNA: TGTGCCAGCAGTGAAGCCTGGCAGAAGAGCAATCAGCCCCAGCATTTT.

This clone was recorded only once. The chain uses TRBV7-9 and TRBJ2-3; D call uncertain. CDR1 SEHNR and CDR2 FQNEAQ come from the germline V gene (reference sequence). V shed 2 bases and J shed 1 base, with 7 bases lying between them. The CDR3 runs to 14 residues. CDR3 nucleotides: TGTGCCAGCAGCTTACGTTTAGGCACAGATACGCAGTATTTT. Protein product: CASSLRLGTDTQYF.

The chain combines TRBV28 with TRBJ2-2, with TRBD2 identical over 10 bases. The length of the CDR3 is 17 residues. After removal of 1 base from V and 3 bases from J, the junction contained 5 bases not matched to a gene. Germline V lookup: CDR1 MDHEN, CDR2 SYDVKM. The CDR3 sequence is CASSLFFSGRHTGELFF. Written as DNA, the CDR3 is TGTGCCAGCAGTTTATTCTTTAGCGGGAGGCACACCGGGGAGCTGTTTTTT.

This sequence joins TRBV6-5 and TRBJ1-2; D is possibly TRBD1 (6 bases). Looked up from germline, CDR1 is MNHEY and CDR2 is SVGAGI. This CDR3 contains 13 residues. The V and J ends lost 8 bases and 4 bases respectively, with 14 bases between them. CDR3 amino acids: CASVYRVGYGYTF. In nucleotides, the CDR3 is TGTGCCAGCGTCTACAGGGTAGGCTATGGCTACACCTTC.

The rearrangement links TRBV13 to TRBJ2-1, with 10 nucleotides matching TRBD1. The CDR3 contains 18 residues. V was pared by 4 bases and J by 0 bases, with 9 bases of the junction left unmatched. Per germline, CDR1 PRHDT and CDR2 FYEKMQ (reference sequence). This chain's CDR3 is CASSSSTGGLLSYNEQFF. The CDR3 DNA follows: TGTGCCAGCAGCTCTTCGACAGGGGGCCTTCTCTCCTACAATGAGCAGTTCTTC. Together with reference TRBV13 and TRBJ2-1, the CDR3 gives the full variable domain: AAGVIQSPRHLIKEKRETATLKCYPIPRHDTVYWYQQGPGQDPQFLISFYEKMQSDKGSIPDRFSAQQFSDYHSELNMSSLELGDSALYFCASSSSTGGLLSYNEQFFGPGTRLTVL.

Only one count was recorded for this clone. The DNA for the CDR3 is TGTGCCAGTAGTATCTCGATTTCGGGTCAGGGCTTCTCCTACGAGCAGTACTTC. This gives the protein CASSISISGQGFSYEQYF. This chain joins TRBV19 and TRBJ2-7; D is perhaps TRBD1 (5 bases). CDR1 is LNHDA, CDR2 SQIVND, per germline (reference sequence). Trimming shortened V by 3 bases and J by 0 bases, and 21 bases separated the two germline ends. The length of the CDR3 is 18 residues.

This clone is a singleton in its sample. CDR3 sequence (DNA): TGCGCCAGCAGCAACGGACAGGGGGCTAACACTGAAGCTTTCTTT. As protein: CASSNGQGANTEAFF. This rearrangement joins TRBV5-1 to TRBJ1-1; 11 bases line up with TRBD1. J lost 2 bases, V lost 4 bases, and 4 bases had no gene match. The germline gives CDR1 SGHRS, CDR2 YFSETQ. The CDR3 contains 15 residues. The whole variable domain, remainder taken from reference TRBV5-1 and TRBJ1-1, is KAGVTQTPRYLIKTRGQQVTLSCSPISGHRSVSWYQQTPGQGLQFLFEYFSETQRNKGNFPGRFSGRQFSNSRSEMNVSTLELGDSALYLCASSNGQGANTEAFFGQGTRLTVV.